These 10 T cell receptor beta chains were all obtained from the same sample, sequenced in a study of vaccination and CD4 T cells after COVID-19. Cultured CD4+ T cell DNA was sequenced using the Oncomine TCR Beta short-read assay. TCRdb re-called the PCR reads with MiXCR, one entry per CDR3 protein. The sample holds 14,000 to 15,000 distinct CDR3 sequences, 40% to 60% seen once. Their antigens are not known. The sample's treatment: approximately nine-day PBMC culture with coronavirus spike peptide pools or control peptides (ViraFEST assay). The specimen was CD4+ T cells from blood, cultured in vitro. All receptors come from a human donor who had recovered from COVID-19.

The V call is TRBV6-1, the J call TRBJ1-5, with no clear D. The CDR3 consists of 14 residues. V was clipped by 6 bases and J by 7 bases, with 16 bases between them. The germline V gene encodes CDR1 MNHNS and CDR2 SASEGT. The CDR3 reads CASSPTRGEQPQHF. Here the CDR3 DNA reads TGTGCCAGCAGCCCCACCCGGGGTGAGCAGCCCCAGCATTTT.

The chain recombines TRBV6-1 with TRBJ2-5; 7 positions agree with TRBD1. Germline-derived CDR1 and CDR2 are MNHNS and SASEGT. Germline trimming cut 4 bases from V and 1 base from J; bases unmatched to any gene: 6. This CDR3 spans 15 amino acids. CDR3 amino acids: CASSATGVSQETQYF. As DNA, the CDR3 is TGTGCCAGCAGTGCCACAGGGGTGTCCCAAGAGACCCAGTACTTC.

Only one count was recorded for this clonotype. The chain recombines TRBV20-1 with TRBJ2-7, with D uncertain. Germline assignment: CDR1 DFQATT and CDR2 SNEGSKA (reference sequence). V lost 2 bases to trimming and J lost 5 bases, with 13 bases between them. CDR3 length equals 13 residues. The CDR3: CSARRDRTNEQYF. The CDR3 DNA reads TGCAGTGCTAGACGAGACCGTACCAACGAGCAGTACTTC.

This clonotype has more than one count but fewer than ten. As DNA, the CDR3 is TGTGCCAGTAGTATAGGGGCCAGGTACAATCAGCCCCAGCATTTT. Translated: CASSIGARYNQPQHF. The rearrangement joins TRBV19 to TRBJ1-5; no reliable D call. The length of the CDR3 is 15 residues. From germline, CDR1 is LNHDA and CDR2 SQIVND (reference sequence). Deletions cut 1 base from V and 3 bases from J, with 10 bases between.

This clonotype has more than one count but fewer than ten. For the CDR3, the DNA is TGTGCCAGTAGTATAGATCAGGGAGCTGAGCAGTTCTTC. Translated, it gives CASSIDQGAEQFF. V is TRBV19 and J is TRBJ2-1; D tentatively fits TRBD1 or TRBD2 (5 bases each). V gave up 0 bases and J gave up 9 bases, with 9 bases separating them. The germline V gene has CDR1 LNHDA and CDR2 SQIVND (reference sequence). The CDR3 spans 13 residues. The full variable domain, in which reference TRBV19 and TRBJ2-1 provide the parts outside the CDR3, is DGGITQSPKYLFRKEGQNVTLSCEQNLNHDAMYWYRQDPGQGLRLIYYSQIVNDFQKGDIAEGYSVSREKKESFPLTVTSAQKNPTAFYLCASSIDQGAEQFFGPGTRLTVL.

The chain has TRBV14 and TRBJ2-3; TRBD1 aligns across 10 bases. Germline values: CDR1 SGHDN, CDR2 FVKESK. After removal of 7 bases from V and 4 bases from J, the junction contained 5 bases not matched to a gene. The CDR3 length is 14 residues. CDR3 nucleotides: TGTGCCAGCACCGCCGGGACAGGGGCAGATACGCAGTATTTT. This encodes CASTAGTGADTQYF.

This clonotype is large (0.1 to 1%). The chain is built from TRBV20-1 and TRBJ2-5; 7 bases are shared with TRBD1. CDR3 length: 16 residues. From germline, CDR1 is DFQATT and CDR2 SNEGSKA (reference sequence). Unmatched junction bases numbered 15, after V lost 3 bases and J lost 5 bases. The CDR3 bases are TGCAGTGCTAGCCCTTCGTACAGGGGTAACAGGGAGACCCAGTACTTC. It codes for CSASPSYRGNRETQYF.

CDR3 residues: CASSLGKNTGELFF. CDR3 bases: TGTGCCAGCTCCCTCGGAAAGAACACCGGGGAGCTGTTTTTT. This chain uses TRBV18 with TRBJ2-2; no clear D gene. CDR3 length equals 14 residues. Germline V lookup: CDR1 KGHSH, CDR2 LQKENI. V lost 6 bases and J 1 base, leaving 9 bases between the germline ends.

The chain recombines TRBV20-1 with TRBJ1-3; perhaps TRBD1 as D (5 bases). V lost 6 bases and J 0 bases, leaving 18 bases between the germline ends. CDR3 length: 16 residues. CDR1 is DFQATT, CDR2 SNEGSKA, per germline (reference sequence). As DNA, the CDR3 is TGCAGTGCCCGGACCCCTTTACAGGACTCTGGAAACACCATATATTTT. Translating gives CSARTPLQDSGNTIYF.

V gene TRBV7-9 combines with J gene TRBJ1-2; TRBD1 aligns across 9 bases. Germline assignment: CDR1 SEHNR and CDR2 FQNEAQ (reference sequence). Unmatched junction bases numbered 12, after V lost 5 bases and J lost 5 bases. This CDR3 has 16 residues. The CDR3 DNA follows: TGTGCCAGCAGCACCCGGACAGGGGTTCTCGGGTATGGCTACACCTTC. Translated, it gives CASSTRTGVLGYGYTF.